The 12 T cell receptor beta chains in this list originate from one sample, sequenced in a study of shared clonotypes between healthy human individuals. Libraries were prepared by immunoSEQ multiplex PCR; TCRdb keeps only in-frame clonotypes and omits some of them. Of under 600,000 clones listed, 90% to 96% are singletons. The sequenced sample was naive CD4+ T cells sorted from blood. Subset specified: CD45RA+ positively selected. All receptors come from a woman aged 25 to 39 in good health.

A note on this clone: Other DNA sequences in this specimen translate into the identical CDR3. The V and J genes are TRBV10-3 and TRBJ2-7; no clear D gene. V was shortened by 4 bases and J by 2 bases, with 3 bases between the two germline ends. Germline-derived CDR1 and CDR2 are ENHRY and SYGVKD. The CDR3 consists of 11 residues. This chain's CDR3 is CAISGTYEQYF. CDR3 sequence (DNA): TGTGCCATCAGTGGAACCTACGAGCAGTACTTC.

V gene TRBV27 combines with J gene TRBJ2-6; D may be TRBD1 (5 bases). The CDR3 consists of 16 residues. The V end lost 8 bases, the J end lost 4 bases, and 18 bases lay between the germline ends. Germline values: CDR1 MNHEY, CDR2 SMNVEV (reference sequence). The CDR3 loop is CASRNIQGTGANVLTF. Written as DNA, the CDR3 is TGTGCCAGCCGGAATATCCAGGGTACAGGGGCCAACGTCCTGACTTTC.

This clone was recorded only once. The chain uses TRBV5-1 and TRBJ2-7; 16 positions agree with TRBD2. Germline assignment: CDR1 SGHRS and CDR2 YFSETQ. The CDR3 is made up of 17 amino acids. The V gene end was trimmed by 4 bases and the J gene end by 4 bases; junction bases not matched to a gene: 8. The CDR3 loop is CASSPGTSGRALYEQYF. Written as DNA, the CDR3 is TGCGCCAGCAGCCCAGGGACTAGCGGGAGGGCCTTGTACGAGCAGTACTTC.

The chain recombines TRBV7-9 with TRBJ2-6, with 7 bases aligning to TRBD2. The CDR3 is 18 residues long. V shed 3 bases and J 0 bases; nucleotides not matched to a gene: 8. Germline lookup yields CDR1 SEHNR and CDR2 FQNEAQ (reference sequence). Here the CDR3 reads CASSLGTAGSSGANVLTF. The CDR3 DNA follows: TGTGCCAGCAGCTTGGGCACAGCGGGAAGCTCTGGGGCCAACGTCCTGACTTTC.

The CDR3: CASSISGRGPNTQYF. The CDR3 DNA reads as TGTGCCAGTAGTATCAGCGGGAGGGGACCTAATACGCAGTATTTT. The chain employs TRBV19 and TRBJ2-3; 10 nucleotides align to TRBD2. With 3 bases clipped from V and 7 bases from J, the junction kept 7 bases outside the gene matches. The CDR3 is 15 amino acids. Germline-derived CDR1 and CDR2 are LNHDA and SQIVND (reference sequence).

The rearrangement links TRBV28 to TRBJ1-5, with TRBD1 matching over 7 bases. Trimming took 6 bases from V and 7 from J; bases not matched to a gene: 6. From germline, CDR1 is MDHEN and CDR2 SYDVKM. The CDR3 is made up of 13 amino acids. The CDR3 protein is CASRLTGLQPQHF. CDR3 in DNA: TGTGCCAGCAGACTGACAGGGCTCCAGCCCCAGCATTTT.

The V and J genes are TRBV2 and TRBJ1-2; D possibly corresponds to TRBD1 (5 bases). The CDR3 has 14 residues. V was trimmed by 2 bases and J by 8 bases, leaving 15 bases between them. Germline CDR1 and CDR2: SNHLY and FYNNEI. Here the CDR3 reads CASSERPQASGYTF. The CDR3 coding sequence is TGTGCCAGCAGTGAACGTCCACAGGCCAGCGGCTACACCTTC.

This rearrangement joins TRBV2 to TRBJ1-3; D is perhaps TRBD1 (5 bases). Germline CDR1 is SNHLY and CDR2 is FYNNEI. V lost 7 bases and J lost 2, with 18 bases in between. The CDR3 totals 16 residues. The CDR3 DNA follows: TGTGCCAGCAATCAAAGGGGCCGGTCTACTGGAAACACCATATATTTT. As protein: CASNQRGRSTGNTIYF.

This chain joins TRBV7-9 and TRBJ2-2; D could derive from TRBD1 or TRBD2 (5 bases each). This CDR3 is 14 amino acids long. The V end was cut by 8 bases, the J end by 3 bases, with 13 bases between. Per germline, CDR1 SEHNR and CDR2 FQNEAQ (reference sequence). Here the CDR3 reads CASSLMGDTGELFF. The CDR3 DNA sequence: TGTGCCAGCTCCCTCATGGGGGACACCGGGGAGCTGTTTTTT.

This chain uses TRBV30 with TRBJ2-3; 8 bases are a match to TRBD1. J lost 2 bases, V lost 1 base, and 8 bases had no gene match. The CDR3 sequence is 16 residues long. Per germline, CDR1 GTSNPN and CDR2 SVGIG (reference sequence). In nucleotides, the CDR3 is TGTGCCTGGAGTGGGGACAGGCGAATACCCACAGATACGCAGTATTTT. Protein: CAWSGDRRIPTDTQYF.

DNA of the CDR3: TGTGCCACCGAAAAGACCTCGGACACCGGGGAGCTGTTTTTT. Protein: CATEKTSDTGELFF. This chain uses TRBV15 with TRBJ2-2; unclear D gene. The CDR3 extends over 14 amino acids. CDR1 LNHNV and CDR2 YYDKDF come from the germline V gene (reference sequence). Trimming cost V 8 bases and J 3 bases, with 13 bases left between them.

The chain has TRBV4-1 and TRBJ1-3; 7 positions agree with TRBD1. The V and J ends lost 1 base and 7 bases, in that order; junction bases with no gene match: 4. CDR1 is MGHRA, CDR2 YSYEKL, per germline. This CDR3 is 14 amino acids long. The CDR3 DNA reads TGCGCCAGCAGCCAAGTACAGGGGCCCAACACCATATATTTT. It specifies CASSQVQGPNTIYF.